Given below is one T cell receptor beta chain in context. What it binds is unknown. CDR3 length: 16 residues. Germline CDR1 MNHNS, CDR2 SASEGT. V was clipped by 4 bases and J by 4 bases; unmatched bases: 8. Broader study findings: Tumor Tregs overlapped most with tumor, then blood, naive CD4+ cells.

Semi-nested PCR with Nested Universal Primer A followed constant-region reverse priming of full-length variable regions. TCRdb used MiXCR to reprocess the 5' RACE reads, holding one entry per CDR3 protein. The sample includes over 45,000 distinct CDR3 sequences, 26% seen only once; the top ten take around 2.1%. The sorted Tregs were CD4+CD25+CD127-/low cells. The TCR sequence derives from a female donor with breast cancer. V gene TRBV6-1 combines with J gene TRBJ2-5, with 11 bases identical to TRBD1. What was sequenced was tumor-infiltrating Tregs sorted from the breast tumor. The CDR3 spells CASSVGRTGGAETQYF. CDR3 DNA: TGTGCCAGCAGTGTCGGAAGGACAGGGGGCGCAGAGACCCAGTACTTC.